Listed below are T cell receptor beta chains from one sample, sequenced in a study of blood T cell repertoires in COVID-19. Only in-frame clones appear in the TCRdb table, and some are missing; sequencing was by immunoSEQ multiplex PCR. The data show hundreds of thousands of clones, with just under 90% seen just once and approximately 12% held by the top ten. Sequenced: peripheral blood. The receptor set was obtained from a woman aged 25 to 39 with COVID-19, enrolled during active disease. The CDR3 runs from the conserved cysteine through the conserved F or W. The listing skips clone size in some rows; elsewhere it reads once, few, many or a size class.

V: TRBV7-2; size: NA; J: TRBJ1-2; CDR3: CASSLRGGQGGAGYTF
V: TRBV27; size: NA; J: TRBJ1-4; CDR3: CASSSTGGAYEKLFF
V: TRBV3-1/TRBV3-2; size: NA; J: TRBJ1-4; CDR3: CASSQDNPTNEKLFF
V: TRBV24-1; size: NA; J: TRBJ2-2; CDR3: CATSPPTNTGELFF
V: TRBV6-1; size: NA; J: TRBJ1-4; CDR3: CASSDFLSPGLKLFF
V: TRBV27; size: once; J: TRBJ1-2; CDR3: CASSPQLTGVGYTF
V: TRBV5-4; size: NA; J: TRBJ1-2; CDR3: CASSWETGNYGYTF
V: TRBV4-1; size: NA; J: TRBJ1-5; CDR3: CASSQSDRGSNQPQHF
V: TRBV19; size: NA; J: TRBJ2-7; CDR3: CASSAGQGSYEQYF
V: TRBV6-5; size: NA; J: TRBJ2-7; CDR3: CASSSPGGGYEQYF
V: TRBV5-5; size: NA; J: TRBJ1-2; CDR3: CASSFVEGYGGYTF
V: TRBV5-1; size: NA; J: TRBJ1-6; CDR3: CASRQGFNSPLHF
V: TRBV6-4; size: NA; J: TRBJ2-1; CDR3: CASSTDPGGNEQFF
V: TRBV7-9; size: few; J: TRBJ2-7; CDR3: CASSLVLEQYF
V: TRBV5-6; size: NA; J: TRBJ1-2; CDR3: CASSLGTGRDTF
V: TRBV9; size: NA; J: TRBJ1-2; CDR3: CASSVVGAASNGYTF
V: TRBV28; size: NA; J: TRBJ1-5; CDR3: CASSFRWGGNQPQHF
V: TRBV28; size: NA; J: TRBJ1-5; CDR3: CASSLGVGGEGYNQPQHF
V: TRBV13; size: once; J: TRBJ2-2; CDR3: CASTVTGTTNTGELFF
V: TRBV7-8; size: NA; J: TRBJ1-6; CDR3: CASHQGQGISPLHF
V: TRBV19; size: NA; J: TRBJ2-6; CDR3: CASSMGRPGANVLTF
V: TRBV5-6; size: once; J: TRBJ1-5; CDR3: CASSSSWGGWSNQPQHF
V: TRBV18; size: NA; J: TRBJ2-5; CDR3: CASSSPLGAETQYF
V: TRBV5-1; size: NA; J: TRBJ1-1; CDR3: CASSLSPEGGTEAFF
V: TRBV24-1; size: NA; J: TRBJ1-3; CDR3: CATSNSGGNTIYF
V: TRBV19; size: NA; J: TRBJ1-1; CDR3: CASSRQGQADTEAFF
V: TRBV28; size: NA; J: TRBJ2-1; CDR3: CASGGDDEQFF
V: TRBV11-1; size: NA; J: TRBJ2-5; CDR3: CASSAGLQETQYF
V: TRBV5-1; size: NA; J: TRBJ1-1; CDR3: CASSLGTGVNTEAFF
V: TRBV6-5; size: NA; J: TRBJ2-3; CDR3: CASSPSGGRHDTQYF
V: TRBV19; size: NA; J: TRBJ2-3; CDR3: CASSILDRGRPTDTQYF
V: TRBV5-1; size: NA; J: TRBJ1-3; CDR3: CASSLDSGGGNTIYF
V: TRBV27; size: once; J: TRBJ2-7; CDR3: CASSSQQGRSYEQYF
V: TRBV5-1; size: NA; J: TRBJ1-5; CDR3: CASSRGPVDQPQHF
V: TRBV5-1; size: NA; J: TRBJ1-2; CDR3: CASSLDRPDYGYTF
V: TRBV29-1; size: NA; J: TRBJ1-1; CDR3: CSVHRGVNTEAFF
V: TRBV27; size: NA; J: TRBJ1-1; CDR3: CASSLSMSNTEAFF
V: TRBV28; size: NA; J: TRBJ1-4; CDR3: CASSSLVANEKLFF
V: TRBV7-9; size: NA; J: TRBJ1-6; CDR3: CASSLIPPGLGSPLHF